This TCR beta chain was sequenced for a study of cytomegalovirus exposure and HLA in healthy donors. Amplification used 60 Vbeta primers and 13 Jbeta primers. TCRdb keeps only in-frame clones here, not all; method: immunoSEQ multiplex PCR. The data show 180,000 or so clones, with 75% seen just once and around 3% held by the top ten. Germline CDR1 and CDR2: LGHNA and YSLEER. The CDR3 has 17 amino acids. Trimming took 4 bases from V and 6 from J; bases not matched to a gene: 11. Only one count was recorded for this clone. Its cognate antigen is unknown. Overall study results and limits: The authors later found HLA-associated TCR beta chains more clonally expanded than equally common others. A later analysis showed TCR association rates differing by HLA locus, peaking at DRB1 and lowest at HLA-C. For TCR beta chains, V- and J-gene trimming was later linked to a missense DCLRE1C variant. In vitro work confirmed that three CMV-associated chains recognize CMV antigens.

This chain uses TRBV4-3 with TRBJ2-1; 11 bases match TRBD2. This TCR derives from a male donor in good health and CMV-seronegative. Specimen: PBMCs. CDR3 DNA: TGCGCCAGCAGCCCAAGAAGCGGGACTAGCGGAATCAATGAGCAGTTCTTC. Translated, it gives CASSPRSGTSGINEQFF.